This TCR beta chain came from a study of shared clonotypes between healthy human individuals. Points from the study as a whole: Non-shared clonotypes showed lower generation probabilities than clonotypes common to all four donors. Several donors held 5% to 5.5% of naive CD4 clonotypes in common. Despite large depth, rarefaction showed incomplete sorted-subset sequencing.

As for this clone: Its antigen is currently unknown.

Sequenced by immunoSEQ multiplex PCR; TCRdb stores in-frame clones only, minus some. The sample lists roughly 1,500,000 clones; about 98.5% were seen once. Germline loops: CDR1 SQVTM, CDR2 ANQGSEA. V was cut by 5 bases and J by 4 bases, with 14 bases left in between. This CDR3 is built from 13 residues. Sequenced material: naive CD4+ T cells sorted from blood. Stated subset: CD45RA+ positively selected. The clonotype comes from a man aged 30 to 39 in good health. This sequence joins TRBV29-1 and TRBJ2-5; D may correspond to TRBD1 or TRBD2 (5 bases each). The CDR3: CSVSSGRRETQYF. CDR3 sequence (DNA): TGCAGCGTTTCTTCGGGGCGCAGAGAGACCCAGTACTTC.